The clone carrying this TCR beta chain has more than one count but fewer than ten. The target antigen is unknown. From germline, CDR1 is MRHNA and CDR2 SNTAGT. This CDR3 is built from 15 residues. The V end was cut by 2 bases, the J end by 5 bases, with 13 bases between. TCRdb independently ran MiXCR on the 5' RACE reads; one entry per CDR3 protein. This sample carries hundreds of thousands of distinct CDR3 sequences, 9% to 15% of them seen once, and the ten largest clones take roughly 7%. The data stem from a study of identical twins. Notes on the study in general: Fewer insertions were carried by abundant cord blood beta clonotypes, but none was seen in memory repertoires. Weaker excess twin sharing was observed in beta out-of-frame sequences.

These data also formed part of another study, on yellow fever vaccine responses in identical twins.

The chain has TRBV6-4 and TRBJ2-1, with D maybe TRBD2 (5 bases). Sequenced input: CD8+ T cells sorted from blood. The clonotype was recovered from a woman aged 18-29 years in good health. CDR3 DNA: TGTGCCAGCAGTGACCGTACTAGTGGCCACAATGAGCAGTTCTTC. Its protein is CASSDRTSGHNEQFF.